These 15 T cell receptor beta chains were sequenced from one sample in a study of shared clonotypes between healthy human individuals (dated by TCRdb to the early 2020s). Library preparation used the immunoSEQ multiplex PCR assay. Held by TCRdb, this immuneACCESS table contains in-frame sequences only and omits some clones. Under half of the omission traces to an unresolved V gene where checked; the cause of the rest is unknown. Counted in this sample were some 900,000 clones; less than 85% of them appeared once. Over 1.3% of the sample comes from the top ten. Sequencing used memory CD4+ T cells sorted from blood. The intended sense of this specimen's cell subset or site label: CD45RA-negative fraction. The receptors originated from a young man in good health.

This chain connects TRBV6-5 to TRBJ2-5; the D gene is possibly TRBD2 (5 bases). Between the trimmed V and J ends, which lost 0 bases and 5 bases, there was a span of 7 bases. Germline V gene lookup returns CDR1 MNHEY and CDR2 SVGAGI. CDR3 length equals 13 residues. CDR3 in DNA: TGTGCCAGCAGTTACTCGCGGAGGGAGACCCAGTACTTC. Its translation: CASSYSRRETQYF.

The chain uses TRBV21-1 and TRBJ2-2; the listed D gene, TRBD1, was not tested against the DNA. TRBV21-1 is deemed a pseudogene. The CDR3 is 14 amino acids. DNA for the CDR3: TGTGCCAGCAGCAAAGTTGTTATGGCCCGGGAGCTGTTTTTT. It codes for CASSKVVMARELFF.

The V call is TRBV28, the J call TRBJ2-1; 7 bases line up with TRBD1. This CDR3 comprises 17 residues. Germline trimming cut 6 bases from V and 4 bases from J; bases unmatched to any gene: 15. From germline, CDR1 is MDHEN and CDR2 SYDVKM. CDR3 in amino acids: CASSSSAGGFTYNEQFF. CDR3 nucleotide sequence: TGTGCCAGCAGCTCGTCGGCAGGGGGTTTTACTTACAATGAGCAGTTCTTC.

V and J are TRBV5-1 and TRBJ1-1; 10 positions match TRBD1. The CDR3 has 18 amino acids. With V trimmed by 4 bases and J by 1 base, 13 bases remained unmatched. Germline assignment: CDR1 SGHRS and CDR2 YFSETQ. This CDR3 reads CASSRAGTGEGANTEAFF. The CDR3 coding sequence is TGCGCCAGCAGCCGGGCCGGGACAGGGGAGGGGGCGAACACTGAAGCTTTCTTT.

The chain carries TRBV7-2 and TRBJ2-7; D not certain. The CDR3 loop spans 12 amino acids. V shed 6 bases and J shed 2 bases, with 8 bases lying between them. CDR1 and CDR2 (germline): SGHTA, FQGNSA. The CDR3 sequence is CASSGPTYEQYF. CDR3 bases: TGTGCCAGCAGTGGTCCCACCTACGAGCAGTACTTC. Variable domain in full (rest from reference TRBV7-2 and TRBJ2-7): GAGVSQSPSNKVTEKGKDVELRCDPISGHTALYWYRQSLGQGLEFLIYFQGNSAPDKSGLPSDRFSAERTGGSVSTLTIQRTQQEDSAVYLCASSGPTYEQYFGPGTRLTVT.

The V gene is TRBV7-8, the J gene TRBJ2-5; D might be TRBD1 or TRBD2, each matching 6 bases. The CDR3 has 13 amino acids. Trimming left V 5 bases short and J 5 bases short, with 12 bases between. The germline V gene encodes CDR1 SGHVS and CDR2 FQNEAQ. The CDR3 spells CASSPGAGETQYF. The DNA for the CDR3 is TGTGCCAGCAGCCCGGGGGCAGGGGAGACCCAGTACTTC.

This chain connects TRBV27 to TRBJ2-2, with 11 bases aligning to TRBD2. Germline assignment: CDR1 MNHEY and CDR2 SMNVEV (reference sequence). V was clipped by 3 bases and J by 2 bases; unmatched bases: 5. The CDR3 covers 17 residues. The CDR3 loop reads CASSFNLAGGNTGELFF. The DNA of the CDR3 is TGTGCCAGCAGTTTTAACCTAGCGGGGGGCAACACCGGGGAGCTGTTTTTT.

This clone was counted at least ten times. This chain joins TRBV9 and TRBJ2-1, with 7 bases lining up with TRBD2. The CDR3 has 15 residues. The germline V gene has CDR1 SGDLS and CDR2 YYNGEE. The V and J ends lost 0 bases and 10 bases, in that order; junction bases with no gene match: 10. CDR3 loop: CASSVATGGRGEQFF. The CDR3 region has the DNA TGTGCCAGCAGCGTAGCTACGGGAGGACGTGGCGAGCAGTTCTTC. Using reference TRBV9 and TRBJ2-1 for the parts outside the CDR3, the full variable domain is DSGVTQTPKHLITATGQRVTLRCSPRSGDLSVYWYQQSLDQGLQFLIQYYNGEERAKGNILERFSAQQFPDLHSELNLSSLELGDSALYFCASSVATGGRGEQFFGPGTRLTVL.

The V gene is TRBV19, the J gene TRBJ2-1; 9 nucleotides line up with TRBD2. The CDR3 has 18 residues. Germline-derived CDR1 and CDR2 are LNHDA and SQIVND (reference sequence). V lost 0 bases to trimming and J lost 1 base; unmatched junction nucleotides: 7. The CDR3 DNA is TGTGCCAGTAGTATAGATCATGCGGGAGGGCCGTCCTACAATGAGCAGTTCTTC. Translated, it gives CASSIDHAGGPSYNEQFF.

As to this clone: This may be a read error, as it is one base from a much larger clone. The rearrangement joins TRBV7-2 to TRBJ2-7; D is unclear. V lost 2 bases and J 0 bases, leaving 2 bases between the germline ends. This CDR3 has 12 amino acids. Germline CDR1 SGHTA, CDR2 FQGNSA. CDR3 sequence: CASSLFSYEQYF. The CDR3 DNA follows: TGTGCCAGCAGCTTATTCTCCTACGAGCAGTACTTC.

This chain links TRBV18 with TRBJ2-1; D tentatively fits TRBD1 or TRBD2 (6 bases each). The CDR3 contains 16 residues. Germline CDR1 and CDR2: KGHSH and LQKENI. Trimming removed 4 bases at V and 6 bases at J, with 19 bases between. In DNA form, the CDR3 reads TGTGCCAGCTCACAAAGCCGTTCGGAGGGGGGCAATGAGCAGTTCTTC. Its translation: CASSQSRSEGGNEQFF. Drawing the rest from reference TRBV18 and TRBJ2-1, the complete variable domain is NAGVMQNPRHLVRRRGQEARLRCSPMKGHSHVYWYRQLPEEGLKFMVYLQKENIIDESGMPKERFSAEFPKEGPSILRIQQVVRGDSAAYFCASSQSRSEGGNEQFFGPGTRLTVL.

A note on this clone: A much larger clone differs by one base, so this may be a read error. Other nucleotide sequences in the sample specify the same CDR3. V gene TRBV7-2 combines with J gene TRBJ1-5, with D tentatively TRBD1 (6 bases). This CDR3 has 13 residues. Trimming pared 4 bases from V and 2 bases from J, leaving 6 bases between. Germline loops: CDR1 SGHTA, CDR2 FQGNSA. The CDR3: CASSWTGNQPQHF. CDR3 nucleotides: TGTGCCAGCAGCTGGACAGGCAATCAGCCCCAGCATTTT.

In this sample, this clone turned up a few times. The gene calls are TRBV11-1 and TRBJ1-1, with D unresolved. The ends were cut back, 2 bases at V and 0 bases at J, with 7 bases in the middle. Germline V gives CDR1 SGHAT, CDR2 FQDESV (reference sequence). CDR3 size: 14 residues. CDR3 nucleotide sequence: TGTGCCAGCAGCTTATTCCAGCTGAACACTGAAGCTTTCTTT. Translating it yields CASSLFQLNTEAFF.

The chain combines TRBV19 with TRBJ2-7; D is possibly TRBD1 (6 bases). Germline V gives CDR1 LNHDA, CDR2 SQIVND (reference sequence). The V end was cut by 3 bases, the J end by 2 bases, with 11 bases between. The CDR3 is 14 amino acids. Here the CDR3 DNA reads TGTGCCAGTAGTATGAGACAGGCGACCTACGAGCAGTACTTC. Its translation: CASSMRQATYEQYF.

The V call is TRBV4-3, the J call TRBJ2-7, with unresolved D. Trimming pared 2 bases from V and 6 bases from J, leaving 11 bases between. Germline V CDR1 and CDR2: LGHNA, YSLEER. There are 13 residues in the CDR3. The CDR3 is CASSQFIRAEQYF. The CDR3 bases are TGCGCCAGCAGCCAATTCATCAGAGCCGAGCAGTACTTC.